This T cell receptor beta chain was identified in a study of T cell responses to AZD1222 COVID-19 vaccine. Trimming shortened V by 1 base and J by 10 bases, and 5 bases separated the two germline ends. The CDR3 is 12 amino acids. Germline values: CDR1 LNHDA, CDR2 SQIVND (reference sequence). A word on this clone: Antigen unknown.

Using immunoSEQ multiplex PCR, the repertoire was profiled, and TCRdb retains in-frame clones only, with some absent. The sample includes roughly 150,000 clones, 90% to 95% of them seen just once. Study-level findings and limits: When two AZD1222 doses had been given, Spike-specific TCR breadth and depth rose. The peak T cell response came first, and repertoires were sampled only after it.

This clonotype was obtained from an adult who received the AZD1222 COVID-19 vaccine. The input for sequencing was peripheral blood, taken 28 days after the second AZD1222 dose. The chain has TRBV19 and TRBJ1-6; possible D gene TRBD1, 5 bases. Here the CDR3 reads CASSIGGSPLHF. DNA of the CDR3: TGTGCCAGTAGTATAGGGGGGTCACCCCTCCACTTT. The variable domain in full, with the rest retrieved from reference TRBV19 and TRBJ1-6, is DGGITQSPKYLFRKEGQNVTLSCEQNLNHDAMYWYRQDPGQGLRLIYYSQIVNDFQKGDIAEGYSVSREKKESFPLTVTSAQKNPTAFYLCASSIGGSPLHFGNGTRLTVT.